These 27 T cell receptor beta chains originate from one sample sequenced in a study of regulatory T cells. The PCR used 52 TRBV and 13 TRBJ primers. TCRdb's copy holds only in-frame clones and misses some; the assay was immunoSEQ multiplex PCR. The data hold approximately 20,000 clones, with approximately 93% observed a single time. Sample: CD8+ T cells sorted from blood. These TCRs come from a child aged 2-15 years with CD3G deficiency.

This clone was observed a single time. J is TRBJ2-7 and V is TRBV28; 7 bases map to TRBD2. V lost 3 bases to trimming and J lost 5 bases; unmatched junction nucleotides: 10. CDR3 size: 15 residues. Germline CDR1 MDHEN, CDR2 SYDVKM. In DNA form, the CDR3 reads TGTGCCAGCAGTTTTATGGGGGAGGGCCAGAACGAGCAGTACTTC. This gives the protein CASSFMGEGQNEQYF. Full variable domain (rest looked up from reference TRBV28 and TRBJ2-7): DVKVTQSSRYLVKRTGEKVFLECVQDMDHENMFWYRQDPGLGLRLIYFSYDVKMKEKGDIPEGYSVSREKKERFSLILESASTNQTSMYLCASSFMGEGQNEQYFGPGTRLTVT.

The chain carries TRBV6-1 and TRBJ1-1; D ambiguous. The CDR3 spans 16 residues. V was trimmed by 4 bases and J by 0 bases, leaving 15 bases between them. The germline V gene has CDR1 MNHNS and CDR2 SASEGT. CDR3: CASSGLPGSLNTEAFF. In nucleotides, the CDR3 is TGTGCCAGCAGTGGGTTACCCGGGAGTCTGAACACTGAAGCTTTCTTT.

Of note for this clone: Other nucleotide sequences from this sample produce the same CDR3. The CDR3 sequence is CASSLDSYEQYF. DNA for the CDR3: TGTGCCAGCAGTCTCGACAGCTACGAGCAGTACTTC. The genes are TRBV28 and TRBJ2-7, with D maybe TRBD1 (5 bases). Germline V lookup: CDR1 MDHEN, CDR2 SYDVKM. Trimming took off 5 bases at V and 3 bases at J, with 8 bases between the two ends. CDR3 length equals 12 residues. The full variable domain, its missing parts supplied by reference TRBV28 and TRBJ2-7, is DVKVTQSSRYLVKRTGEKVFLECVQDMDHENMFWYRQDPGLGLRLIYFSYDVKMKEKGDIPEGYSVSREKKERFSLILESASTNQTSMYLCASSLDSYEQYFGPGTRLTVT.

The genes are TRBV19 and TRBJ2-1; no reliable D call. Germline lookup yields CDR1 LNHDA and CDR2 SQIVND (reference sequence). The V gene lost 3 bases and the J gene lost 0 bases, with 12 bases spanning the gap. CDR3 length: 16 residues. DNA of the CDR3: TGTGCCAGTAGTATTTCCCCGCGGAGCTCCTACAATGAGCAGTTCTTC. Translation: CASSISPRSSYNEQFF.

This clone has a single count. The genes are TRBV7-9 and TRBJ2-7; D not certain. The CDR3 spans 12 residues. Between the trimmed V and J ends, which lost 4 bases and 5 bases, there was a span of 9 bases. Germline assignment: CDR1 SEHNR and CDR2 FQNEAQ (reference sequence). This CDR3 reads CASSWLDNEQYF. CDR3 DNA sequence: TGTGCCAGCAGCTGGTTGGATAACGAGCAGTACTTC.

This clone was recorded once. CDR3 sequence: CASSPRVVRGNEQFF. Here the CDR3 DNA reads TGTGCCAGCAGCCCCCGCGTGGTCAGGGGGAATGAGCAGTTCTTC. This chain joins TRBV7-9 and TRBJ2-1, with 7 nucleotides matching TRBD1. Germline V lookup: CDR1 SEHNR, CDR2 FQNEAQ (reference sequence). Trimming at V came to 5 bases and at J to 7 bases, leaving 11 bases not matched to a gene. CDR3 length equals 15 residues.

V is TRBV6-1 and J is TRBJ2-1; no clear D. CDR1 is MNHNS and CDR2 is SASEGT in the germline V gene. CDR3 length: 13 residues. Trimming removed 7 bases from V and 8 bases from J, with 15 bases in between. In nucleotides, the CDR3 is TGTGCCAGCAATGTTCAGGTATCGTATGAGCAGTTCTTC. Residues: CASNVQVSYEQFF.

The chain is built from TRBV13 and TRBJ2-1; 8 nucleotides line up with TRBD1. This CDR3 is built from 14 residues. The ends lost 4 bases at V and 8 bases at J; junction bases unmatched: 7. The germline V gene has CDR1 PRHDT and CDR2 FYEKMQ (reference sequence). The CDR3, as DNA: TGTGCCAGCAGCTCAGGGGGCGCCCGGGATGAGCAGTTCTTC. Translated: CASSSGGARDEQFF. The entire variable domain, with the rest obtained from reference TRBV13 and TRBJ2-1, is as follows: AAGVIQSPRHLIKEKRETATLKCYPIPRHDTVYWYQQGPGQDPQFLISFYEKMQSDKGSIPDRFSAQQFSDYHSELNMSSLELGDSALYFCASSSGGARDEQFFGPGTRLTVL.

V gene TRBV5-1 combines with J gene TRBJ2-2; 9 nucleotides agree with TRBD2. V lost 0 bases and J lost 4; bases outside the gene matches: 10. Germline V CDR1 and CDR2: SGHRS, YFSETQ. The CDR3 spans 18 residues. The chain's CDR3 is CASSLDGGRALGTGELFF. CDR3 coding DNA: TGCGCCAGCAGCTTGGACGGCGGGAGGGCCTTGGGCACCGGGGAGCTGTTTTTT.

The chain joins TRBV28 to TRBJ2-5; D unresolved. Deletions cut 4 bases from V and 5 bases from J, with 14 bases between. The CDR3 extends over 14 amino acids. The germline V gene has CDR1 MDHEN and CDR2 SYDVKM. The CDR3 sequence is CASSSWTRSETQYF. The CDR3 coding sequence is TGTGCCAGCAGTTCCTGGACCCGCAGCGAGACCCAGTACTTC.

V and J are TRBV6-1 and TRBJ2-7; 7 positions match TRBD2. The V and J ends lost 3 bases and 9 bases, in that order; junction bases with no gene match: 20. The germline V gene has CDR1 MNHNS and CDR2 SASEGT. The CDR3 has 17 residues. CDR3 amino acids: CASSDVPILASGHGQYF. The CDR3 DNA sequence: TGTGCCAGCAGTGACGTCCCAATACTAGCGTCAGGTCACGGGCAGTACTTC.

This sequence joins TRBV5-6 and TRBJ2-2, with D possibly being TRBD1 (6 bases). Germline V gene sequence: CDR1 SGHDT, CDR2 YYEEEE. Deletions cut 4 bases from V and 6 bases from J, with 16 bases between. This CDR3 comprises 15 residues. The chain's CDR3 is CASSPSGDMAGELFF. The CDR3, as DNA: TGTGCCAGCAGCCCGTCAGGGGATATGGCCGGGGAGCTGTTTTTT.

The chain uses TRBV5-1 and TRBJ2-7; D uncertain. Trimming left V 5 bases short and J 5 bases short, with 14 bases between. Germline lookup yields CDR1 SGHRS and CDR2 YFSETQ. The CDR3 spans 13 residues. In nucleotides, the CDR3 is TGCGCCAGCAGGGCCCAAGGGCGCCACGAGCAGTACTTC. Translation gives CASRAQGRHEQYF.

This chain joins TRBV6-5 and TRBJ2-7, with 11 bases aligning to TRBD2. The germline CDR1 and CDR2 sequences are MNHEY and SVGAGI. V gave up 5 bases and J gave up 4 bases; unmatched junction bases: 7. This CDR3 spans 15 amino acids. CDR3: CASSVTSGRIYEQYF. The CDR3 nucleotides are TGTGCCAGCAGTGTTACTAGCGGGAGAATTTACGAGCAGTACTTC.

The chain carries TRBV10-3 and TRBJ1-6; D is uncertain. This CDR3 has 13 residues. In germline, CDR1 is ENHRY, CDR2 SYGVKD. V was shortened by 5 bases and J by 0 bases, with 2 bases between the two germline ends. The CDR3: CAISSSYNSPLHF. The CDR3 DNA reads as TGTGCCATCAGTAGCTCCTATAATTCACCCCTCCACTTT.

The rearrangement links TRBV6-1 to TRBJ2-7; D perhaps matches TRBD1 (5 bases). V shed 2 bases and J shed 3 bases, with 5 bases lying between them. CDR3 length: 12 amino acids. CDR1 and CDR2 from the germline V gene are MNHNS and SASEGT. The chain's CDR3 is CASSETGYEQYF. The DNA of the CDR3 is TGTGCCAGCAGTGAAACAGGCTACGAGCAGTACTTC.

This rearrangement joins TRBV6-6 to TRBJ1-1; D remains ambiguous. Germline V gene lookup returns CDR1 MNHNY and CDR2 SVGAGI (reference sequence). Trimming shortened V by 6 bases and J by 0 bases, and 8 bases separated the two germline ends. This CDR3 comprises 13 residues. As DNA, the CDR3 is TGTGCCAGCAGCCCACAGATGAACACTGAAGCTTTCTTT. This sequence encodes CASSPQMNTEAFF.

The gene calls are TRBV5-1 and TRBJ2-1; D may be TRBD1 or TRBD2 (5 bases each). The CDR3 loop spans 13 amino acids. With 0 bases removed from V and 9 bases from J, the gap between germline ends came to 10 bases. In germline, CDR1 is SGHRS, CDR2 YFSETQ. CDR3 bases: TGCGCCAGCAGCTTGGCTCACGGGACTGAGCAGTTCTTC. It translates to CASSLAHGTEQFF.

The chain joins TRBV4-1 to TRBJ2-7, with D perhaps given as TRBD1 or TRBD2 (7 bases each). V was pared by 0 bases and J by 6 bases, with 15 bases between. Germline lookup yields CDR1 MGHRA and CDR2 YSYEKL. The CDR3 is 15 residues long. The CDR3 here is CASSQDGWEGAEQYF. The DNA of the CDR3 is TGCGCCAGCAGCCAAGACGGGTGGGAGGGGGCCGAGCAGTACTTC.

The chain carries TRBV28 and TRBJ2-2; D unresolved. Germline-derived CDR1 and CDR2 are MDHEN and SYDVKM. Trimming removed 5 bases at V and 6 bases at J, with 10 bases between. The CDR3 sequence is 13 residues long. The CDR3 protein is CASSVVGAGELFF. CDR3 nucleotide sequence: TGTGCCAGCAGTGTCGTTGGGGCCGGGGAGCTGTTTTTT. Together with reference TRBV28 and TRBJ2-2, the CDR3 gives the full variable domain: DVKVTQSSRYLVKRTGEKVFLECVQDMDHENMFWYRQDPGLGLRLIYFSYDVKMKEKGDIPEGYSVSREKKERFSLILESASTNQTSMYLCASSVVGAGELFFGEGSRLTVL.

The CDR3 nucleotides are TGTGCCAGCAGTTACCAAGCGGGCTACGAGCAGTACTTC. This encodes CASSYQAGYEQYF. V and J are TRBV27 and TRBJ2-7, with a possible D match to TRBD2 (6 bases). The length of the CDR3 is 13 residues. Germline CDR1 and CDR2: MNHEY and SMNVEV (reference sequence). V was shortened by 4 bases and J by 3 bases, with 10 bases between the two germline ends.

The V call is TRBV11-2, the J call TRBJ2-3; 10 positions match TRBD2. Germline V gene lookup returns CDR1 SGHAT and CDR2 FQNNGV. The V and J ends lost 5 bases and 0 bases, in that order; junction bases with no gene match: 8. This CDR3 spans 17 amino acids. This CDR3 reads CASSTFATSGSTDTQYF. The CDR3 coding sequence is TGTGCCAGCAGCACATTTGCGACTAGCGGGAGCACAGATACGCAGTATTTT.

The chain recombines TRBV7-9 with TRBJ2-3; 7 bases match TRBD2. CDR1 is SEHNR and CDR2 is FQNEAQ in the germline V gene (reference sequence). The CDR3 sequence is 15 residues long. After removal of 1 base from V and 3 bases from J, the junction contained 4 bases not matched to a gene. CDR3 coding DNA: TGTGCCAGCAGCTTAGTAGGCGGGAGTACAGATACGCAGTATTTT. It codes for CASSLVGGSTDTQYF.

This chain connects TRBV7-9 to TRBJ2-2; D remains unclear. Germline V lookup: CDR1 SEHNR, CDR2 FQNEAQ (reference sequence). The CDR3 runs 13 residues. The V and J ends lost 5 bases and 5 bases respectively, with 9 bases between them. Written as DNA, the CDR3 is TGTGCCAGCAGCCCGGGTCCTACCGGGGAGCTGTTTTTT. This codes for CASSPGPTGELFF.

DNA for the CDR3: TGTGCCAGCAGCCCCCTAGGGGAGGGGGGAGTCGATACGCAGTATTTT. Its protein is CASSPLGEGGVDTQYF. The J gene is TRBJ2-3, the V gene TRBV7-8, with TRBD2 as a possible D gene (7 bases). CDR3 length: 16 amino acids. Trimming stripped 5 bases from V and 6 bases from J, with 21 bases between. Germline values: CDR1 SGHVS, CDR2 FQNEAQ.

V and J are TRBV28 and TRBJ2-4, with D perhaps matching TRBD1 or TRBD2 (7 bases each). CDR1 and CDR2 from the germline V gene are MDHEN and SYDVKM. V was cut by 5 bases and J by 0 bases, with 17 bases left in between. There are 17 residues in the CDR3. The CDR3 DNA reads as TGTGCCAGCAGTACATACAGGGGAGGGGTAGCCAAAAACATTCAGTACTTC. Residues: CASSTYRGGVAKNIQYF.

This clone has only a few counts. The chain combines TRBV13 with TRBJ2-1, with D maybe TRBD2 (6 bases). The CDR3 totals 14 residues. Germline values: CDR1 PRHDT, CDR2 FYEKMQ (reference sequence). The V gene lost 1 base and the J gene lost 2 bases, with 6 bases spanning the gap. The CDR3 DNA reads as TGTGCCAGCAGCTTAGCGGGGGCCTACAATGAGCAGTTCTTC. It codes for CASSLAGAYNEQFF.